What follows are 26 T cell receptor beta chains derived from one specimen sequenced in a study of shared clonotypes between healthy human individuals. Assay used: immunoSEQ multiplex PCR; TCRdb lists only in-frame clones, some missing. The data show approximately 330,000 clones, around 79% seen once. Sequencing used memory CD4+ T cells sorted from blood. Stated subset: CD45RA-negative fraction. The source of these receptors is a man between 25 and 39 years old in good health.

This chain links TRBV7-9 with TRBJ1-5; D is ambiguous. Trimming cost V 8 bases and J 4 bases, with 12 bases left between them. The CDR3 has 13 amino acids. Germline assignment: CDR1 SEHNR and CDR2 FQNEAQ (reference sequence). CDR3 region: CASGDRWNQPQHF. CDR3 in DNA: TGTGCCAGCGGGGATCGGTGGAATCAGCCCCAGCATTTT.

This clone was counted at least ten times. The V gene is TRBV2, the J gene TRBJ2-5; no firm D call. There are 12 residues in the CDR3. Trimming took 3 bases from V and 3 from J, leaving 5 bases between them. Germline lookup yields CDR1 SNHLY and CDR2 FYNNEI. CDR3 amino acids: CASSEVEETQYF. The CDR3 DNA sequence: TGTGCCAGCAGTGAGGTAGAAGAGACCCAGTACTTC.

This clone has ten or more counts. The DNA of the CDR3 is TGTGCCAGCAGTTCCCGTTCGGAGCAGTACTTC. Amino acid sequence: CASSSRSEQYF. The V call is TRBV6-5, the J call TRBJ2-7; D remains ambiguous. The CDR3 sequence is 11 residues long. Trimming left V 4 bases short and J 7 bases short, with 8 bases between. From germline, CDR1 is MNHEY and CDR2 SVGAGI.

This chain connects TRBV7-8 to TRBJ2-7; 8 positions agree with TRBD1. This CDR3 has 16 residues. The germline gives CDR1 SGHVS, CDR2 FQNEAQ. V gave up 6 bases and J gave up 7 bases; unmatched junction bases: 17. The CDR3 DNA sequence: TGTGCCAGCAGTTTTGGACAGGGCAAACTAGTCGGTGAGCAGTACTTC. Amino acid sequence: CASSFGQGKLVGEQYF.

J is TRBJ1-6 and V is TRBV14, with D unclear. This CDR3 has 15 residues. Germline-derived CDR1 and CDR2 are SGHDN and FVKESK. The germline V and J ends were trimmed by 0 bases and 7 bases, with 10 bases remaining between them. The CDR3: CASSQDLGYNSPLHF. The CDR3 DNA reads as TGTGCCAGCAGCCAAGACCTGGGGTACAATTCACCCCTCCACTTT.

The chain joins TRBV5-4 to TRBJ2-7, with 9 bases identical to TRBD2. The CDR3 runs 14 residues. V trimming: 3 bases; J trimming: 6 bases; junction bases outside the gene matches: 7. Germline CDR1 reads SGHNT; CDR2 reads YYREEE (reference sequence). In nucleotides, the CDR3 is TGTGCCAGCAGCTCGGCTAGCGGGACCGGCGAGCAGTACTTC. Protein product: CASSSASGTGEQYF.

This chain connects TRBV5-1 to TRBJ2-7, with D possibly being TRBD2 (6 bases). CDR3 size: 15 residues. V was trimmed by 4 bases and J by 2 bases, leaving 16 bases between them. Germline V gene lookup returns CDR1 SGHRS and CDR2 YFSETQ. Here the CDR3 DNA reads TGCGCCAGCAGCCTCCATAGCGGTCCAGCCTACGAGCAGTACTTC. Amino acids: CASSLHSGPAYEQYF.

The chain is built from TRBV29-1 and TRBJ2-5; D is unclear. In germline, CDR1 is SQVTM, CDR2 ANQGSEA. V was cut by 5 bases and J by 5 bases, with 9 bases left in between. This CDR3 is built from 11 residues. In nucleotides, the CDR3 is TGCAGCGTTTCGATGGGGGAGACCCAGTACTTC. Translation: CSVSMGETQYF.

In regard to this clone: Other DNA sequences within the sample encode an identical CDR3. This chain connects TRBV15 to TRBJ2-7; D uncertain. Germline V gene sequence: CDR1 LNHNV, CDR2 YYDKDF (reference sequence). The ends were cut back, 1 base at V and 0 bases at J, with 10 bases in the middle. The CDR3 is made up of 15 amino acids. Written as DNA, the CDR3 is TGTGCCACCAGCAGAGGAGGCGGTAGCTCCTACGAGCAGTACTTC. Protein: CATSRGGGSSYEQYF.

The chain has TRBV9 and TRBJ1-3; TRBD1 is a possible D gene (5 bases). The germline V gene has CDR1 SGDLS and CDR2 YYNGEE. This CDR3 contains 16 residues. V was trimmed by 0 bases and J by 4 bases, leaving 14 bases between them. The DNA of the CDR3 is TGTGCCAGCAGCGTAGCGGGCCTAGACAGAGGAAACACCATATATTTT. Residues: CASSVAGLDRGNTIYF.

On this clone: Only one base separates this from a far larger clonotype, so it likely reflects a read error. The chain joins TRBV2 to TRBJ2-3; D gene uncertain. Germline-derived CDR1 and CDR2 are SNHLY and FYNNEI. Trimming removed 2 bases from V and 1 base from J, with 4 bases in between. The CDR3 covers 13 residues. The CDR3 nucleotides are TGTGCCAGCAGTGAAATGGGCACAGATACGCAGTATTTT. Its protein is CASSEMGTDTQYF.

V and J are TRBV12-5 and TRBJ2-2; D remains ambiguous. V shed 4 bases and J shed 6 bases, with 12 bases lying between them. The CDR3 extends over 14 amino acids. CDR1 and CDR2 (germline): LGHNT, FRNRAP. The CDR3 nucleotides read TGTGCTAGTGGTTCGCCAGGAAGTTCCGGGGAGCTGTTTTTT. Translating it yields CASGSPGSSGELFF.

V and J are TRBV7-2 and TRBJ1-5, with D perhaps matching TRBD1 (6 bases). Trimming took 5 bases from V and 4 from J, leaving 24 bases between them. Germline V lookup: CDR1 SGHTA, CDR2 FQGNSA. This CDR3 spans 18 amino acids. CDR3 residues: CASSPRRGGAFGNQPQHF. Written as DNA, the CDR3 is TGTGCCAGCAGCCCGAGGCGTGGGGGCGCTTTTGGGAATCAGCCCCAGCATTTT.

This clone was picked up one time. This chain connects TRBV14 to TRBJ1-1; D not resolved. The CDR3 has 14 amino acids. CDR1 SGHDN and CDR2 FVKESK come from the germline V gene. V dropped 4 bases and J dropped 4 bases, with 13 bases sitting between them. The CDR3 sequence is CASSLLGQSTEAFF. CDR3 nucleotides: TGTGCCAGCAGCCTCCTAGGGCAGAGCACTGAAGCTTTCTTT.

The chain carries TRBV18 and TRBJ2-1; 9 nucleotides align to TRBD2. Germline-derived CDR1 and CDR2 are KGHSH and LQKENI. This CDR3 contains 16 residues. V lost 0 bases and J lost 6; bases outside the gene matches: 6. CDR3 coding DNA: TGTGCCAGCTCACCACCCGGGCTAGCGGGGATCAATGAGCAGTTCTTC. Translating gives CASSPPGLAGINEQFF. The whole variable domain, filled in from reference TRBV18 and TRBJ2-1, reads NAGVMQNPRHLVRRRGQEARLRCSPMKGHSHVYWYRQLPEEGLKFMVYLQKENIIDESGMPKERFSAEFPKEGPSILRIQQVVRGDSAAYFCASSPPGLAGINEQFFGPGTRLTVL.

The V gene is TRBV11-2, the J gene TRBJ1-3; 7 bases are shared with TRBD1. The junction had 7 bases not matched to a gene; V was cut back by 5 bases and J by 3 bases. The CDR3 loop spans 15 amino acids. Per the germline V gene, CDR1 is SGHAT and CDR2 is FQNNGV. The CDR3 DNA reads TGTGCCAGCAGCGCAACAGGGGCTTTTGGAAACACCATATATTTT. Its protein is CASSATGAFGNTIYF.

The gene calls are TRBV28 and TRBJ1-2; D is unresolved. This CDR3 is 10 amino acids long. Per the germline V gene, CDR1 is MDHEN and CDR2 is SYDVKM. V was shortened by 7 bases and J by 10 bases, with 10 bases between the two germline ends. The CDR3 reads CASKAMDYTF. CDR3 coding DNA: TGTGCCAGCAAAGCTATGGACTACACCTTC.

V is TRBV29-1 and J is TRBJ2-3; 10 nucleotides align to TRBD2. The junction had 8 bases not matched to a gene; V was cut back by 6 bases and J by 5 bases. Germline V CDR1 and CDR2: SQVTM, ANQGSEA. This CDR3 comprises 14 residues. In DNA form, the CDR3 reads TGCAGCGTACCTCTAGCGGGAGTGGTAGATACGCAGTATTTT. Encoded protein: CSVPLAGVVDTQYF.

The chain employs TRBV5-1 and TRBJ1-1, with a possible D match to TRBD1 (5 bases). CDR3 length: 14 residues. The germline CDR1 and CDR2 sequences are SGHRS and YFSETQ. The V end lost 0 bases, the J end lost 1 base, and 7 bases lay between the germline ends. CDR3 bases: TGCGCCAGCAGCTTGGTAGGGGAGAACACTGAAGCTTTCTTT. Translated: CASSLVGENTEAFF.

The chain is built from TRBV29-1 and TRBJ2-3, with TRBD1 as a possible D gene (6 bases). From germline, CDR1 is SQVTM and CDR2 ANQGSEA. The CDR3 runs 13 residues. V lost 5 bases and J lost 2, with 11 bases in between. The CDR3 DNA reads TGCAGCGTTTCAGGGGACCTCACAGATACGCAGTATTTT. As protein: CSVSGDLTDTQYF.

The sample holds one count of this clone. The CDR3: CASSGKGAVRTEAFF. Written as DNA, the CDR3 is TGTGCCAGCAGTGGGAAGGGGGCGGTTAGGACTGAAGCTTTCTTT. V is TRBV25-1 and J is TRBJ1-1, with 7 bases aligning to TRBD1. The CDR3 has 15 residues. Looked up from germline, CDR1 is MGHDK and CDR2 is SYGVNS. V trimming: 4 bases; J trimming: 5 bases; junction bases outside the gene matches: 10.

The chain carries TRBV7-6 and TRBJ1-5; D remains unclear. This CDR3 contains 15 residues. Trimming took 5 bases from V and 5 from J, leaving 16 bases between them. CDR1 and CDR2 (germline): SGHVS, FNYEAQ. This CDR3 reads CASSPGSREDQPQHF. The CDR3 DNA is TGTGCCAGCAGCCCGGGGTCACGGGAGGATCAGCCCCAGCATTTT.

The CDR3 reads CASSLAGGGTEAFF. The CDR3 DNA is TGTGCCAGCAGCTTAGCGGGAGGGGGAACTGAAGCTTTCTTT. The chain uses TRBV7-9 and TRBJ1-1, with TRBD1 as a possible D gene (6 bases). The germline gives CDR1 SEHNR, CDR2 FQNEAQ (reference sequence). This CDR3 spans 14 amino acids. The ends were cut back, 0 bases at V and 5 bases at J, with 10 bases in the middle.

This chain uses TRBV19 with TRBJ2-5; D is perhaps TRBD1 (5 bases). Germline CDR1 LNHDA, CDR2 SQIVND (reference sequence). The CDR3 is made up of 13 amino acids. V was trimmed by 5 bases and J by 5 bases, leaving 12 bases between them. The CDR3 DNA is TGTGCCAGTAGTGCTTCAGGGTCTGAGACCCAGTACTTC. Translation: CASSASGSETQYF.

The V gene is TRBV5-1, the J gene TRBJ2-1; 9 bases agree with TRBD1. This CDR3 is 15 amino acids long. Trimming at V came to 4 bases and at J to 6 bases, leaving 8 bases not matched to a gene. Germline V gene sequence: CDR1 SGHRS, CDR2 YFSETQ. In DNA, the CDR3 is TGCGCCAGCAGCGGCCGGGACAGGGATAGCAATGAGCAGTTCTTC. This codes for CASSGRDRDSNEQFF. The variable domain in full, completed from reference TRBV5-1 and TRBJ2-1, reads KAGVTQTPRYLIKTRGQQVTLSCSPISGHRSVSWYQQTPGQGLQFLFEYFSETQRNKGNFPGRFSGRQFSNSRSEMNVSTLELGDSALYLCASSGRDRDSNEQFFGPGTRLTVL.

The chain combines TRBV19 with TRBJ1-2; weak D call: TRBD1 (5 bases). Germline CDR1 and CDR2: LNHDA and SQIVND (reference sequence). V was shortened by 6 bases and J by 0 bases, with 11 bases between the two germline ends. CDR3 size: 14 residues. The CDR3 loop is CASSFQGTNYGYTF. The DNA of the CDR3 is TGTGCCAGTAGCTTCCAGGGAACTAACTATGGCTACACCTTC.